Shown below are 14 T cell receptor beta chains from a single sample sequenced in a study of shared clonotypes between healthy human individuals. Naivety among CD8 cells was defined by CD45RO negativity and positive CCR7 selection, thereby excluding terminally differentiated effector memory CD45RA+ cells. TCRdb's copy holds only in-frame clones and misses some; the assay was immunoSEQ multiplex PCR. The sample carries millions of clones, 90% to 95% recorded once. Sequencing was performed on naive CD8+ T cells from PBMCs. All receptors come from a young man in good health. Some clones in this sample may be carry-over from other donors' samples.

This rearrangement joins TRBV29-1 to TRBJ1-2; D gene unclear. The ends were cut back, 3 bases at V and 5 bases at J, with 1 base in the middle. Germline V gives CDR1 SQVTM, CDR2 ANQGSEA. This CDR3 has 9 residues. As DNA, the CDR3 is TGCAGCGTTGATTATGGCTACACCTTC. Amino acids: CSVDYGYTF. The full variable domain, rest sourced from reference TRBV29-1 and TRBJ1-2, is SAVISQKPSRDICQRGTSLTIQCQVDSQVTMMFWYRQQPGQSLTLIATANQGSEATYESGFVIDKFPISRPNLTFSTLTVSNMSPEDSSIYLCSVDYGYTFGSGTRLTVV.

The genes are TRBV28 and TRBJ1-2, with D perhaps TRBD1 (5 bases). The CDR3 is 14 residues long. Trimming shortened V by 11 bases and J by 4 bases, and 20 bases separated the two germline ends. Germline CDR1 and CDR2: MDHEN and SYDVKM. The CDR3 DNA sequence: TGTGCCTCTATTAAGGGGAAAGGGGCCTATGGCTACACCTTC. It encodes CASIKGKGAYGYTF.

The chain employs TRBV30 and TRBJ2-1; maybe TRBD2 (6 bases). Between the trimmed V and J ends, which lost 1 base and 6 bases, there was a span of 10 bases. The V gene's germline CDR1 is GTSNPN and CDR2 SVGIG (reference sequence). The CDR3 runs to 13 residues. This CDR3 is CAWSGMGGNEQFF. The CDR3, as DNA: TGTGCCTGGAGTGGTATGGGAGGCAATGAGCAGTTCTTC.

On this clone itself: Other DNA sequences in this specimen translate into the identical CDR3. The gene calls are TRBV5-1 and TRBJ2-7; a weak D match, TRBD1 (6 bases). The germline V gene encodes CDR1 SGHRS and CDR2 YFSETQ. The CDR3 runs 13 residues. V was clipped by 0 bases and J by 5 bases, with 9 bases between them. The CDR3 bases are TGCGCCAGCAGCTTGGTCAGGGGAGACGAGCAGTACTTC. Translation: CASSLVRGDEQYF.

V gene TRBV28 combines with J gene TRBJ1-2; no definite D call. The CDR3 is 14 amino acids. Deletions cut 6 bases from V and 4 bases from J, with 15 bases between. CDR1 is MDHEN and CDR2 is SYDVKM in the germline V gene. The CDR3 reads CASRPTVGSYGYTF. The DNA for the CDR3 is TGTGCCAGCAGGCCAACAGTCGGGTCCTATGGCTACACCTTC.

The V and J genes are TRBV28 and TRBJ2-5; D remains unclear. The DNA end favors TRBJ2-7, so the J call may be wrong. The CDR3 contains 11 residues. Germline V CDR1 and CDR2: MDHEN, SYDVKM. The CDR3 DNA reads TGTGCCAGCGAGGACCTCTACGAGCAGTACTTC. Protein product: CASEDLYEQYF.

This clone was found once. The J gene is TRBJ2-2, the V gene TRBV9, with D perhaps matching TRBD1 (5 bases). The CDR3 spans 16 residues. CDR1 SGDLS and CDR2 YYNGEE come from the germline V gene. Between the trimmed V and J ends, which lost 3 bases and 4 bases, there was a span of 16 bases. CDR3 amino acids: CASSGVQVDGTGELFF. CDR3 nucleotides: TGTGCCAGCAGCGGCGTACAGGTGGACGGCACCGGGGAGCTGTTTTTT.

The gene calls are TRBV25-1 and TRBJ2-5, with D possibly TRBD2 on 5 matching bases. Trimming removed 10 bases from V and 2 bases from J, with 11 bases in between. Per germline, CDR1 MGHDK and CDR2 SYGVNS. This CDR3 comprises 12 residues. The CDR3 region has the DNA TGTGCCACCCGGTCGGGACAAGAGACCCAGTACTTC. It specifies CATRSGQETQYF.

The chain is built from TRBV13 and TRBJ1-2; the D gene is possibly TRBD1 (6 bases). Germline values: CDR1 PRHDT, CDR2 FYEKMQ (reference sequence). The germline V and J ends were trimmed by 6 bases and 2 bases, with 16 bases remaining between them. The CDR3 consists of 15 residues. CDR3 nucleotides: TGTGCCAGCAGACCGGCTGGGGGGCGCAACTATGGCTACACCTTC. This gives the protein CASRPAGGRNYGYTF.

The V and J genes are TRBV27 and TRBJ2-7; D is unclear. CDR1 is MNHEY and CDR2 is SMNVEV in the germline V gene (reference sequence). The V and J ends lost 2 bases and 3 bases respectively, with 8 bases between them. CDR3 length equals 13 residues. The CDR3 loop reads CASSLHLGYEQYF. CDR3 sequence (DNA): TGTGCCAGCAGTTTACATCTCGGCTACGAGCAGTACTTC.

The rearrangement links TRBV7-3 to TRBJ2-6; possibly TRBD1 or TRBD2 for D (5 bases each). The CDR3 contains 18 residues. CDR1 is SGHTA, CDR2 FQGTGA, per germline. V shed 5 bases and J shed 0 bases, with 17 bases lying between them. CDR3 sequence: CASSPIGAAGSGANVLTF. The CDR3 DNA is TGTGCCAGCAGCCCAATTGGGGCCGCGGGCTCTGGGGCCAACGTCCTGACTTTC.

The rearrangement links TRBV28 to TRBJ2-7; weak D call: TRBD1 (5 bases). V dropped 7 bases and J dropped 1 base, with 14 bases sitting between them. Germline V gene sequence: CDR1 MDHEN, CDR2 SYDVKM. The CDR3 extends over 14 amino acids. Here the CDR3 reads CASTGRAISYEQYF. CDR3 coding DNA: TGTGCCAGCACAGGCAGGGCCATATCCTACGAGCAGTACTTC.

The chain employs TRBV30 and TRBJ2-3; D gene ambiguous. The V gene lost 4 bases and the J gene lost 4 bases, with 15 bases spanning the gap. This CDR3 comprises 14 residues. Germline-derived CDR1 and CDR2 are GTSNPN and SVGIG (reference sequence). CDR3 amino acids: CAWTIRSGADTQYF. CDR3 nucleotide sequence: TGTGCCTGGACCATCAGATCCGGAGCAGATACGCAGTATTTT.

CDR3 sequence (DNA): TGTGCCAGCAGCTTAGGGGGTATTGGGACCGACTATGGCTACACCTTC. It codes for CASSLGGIGTDYGYTF. The gene calls are TRBV7-9 and TRBJ1-2; a weak D match, TRBD1 (5 bases). CDR1 is SEHNR and CDR2 is FQNEAQ in the germline V gene (reference sequence). The V gene lost 1 base and the J gene lost 3 bases, with 15 bases spanning the gap. There are 16 residues in the CDR3.